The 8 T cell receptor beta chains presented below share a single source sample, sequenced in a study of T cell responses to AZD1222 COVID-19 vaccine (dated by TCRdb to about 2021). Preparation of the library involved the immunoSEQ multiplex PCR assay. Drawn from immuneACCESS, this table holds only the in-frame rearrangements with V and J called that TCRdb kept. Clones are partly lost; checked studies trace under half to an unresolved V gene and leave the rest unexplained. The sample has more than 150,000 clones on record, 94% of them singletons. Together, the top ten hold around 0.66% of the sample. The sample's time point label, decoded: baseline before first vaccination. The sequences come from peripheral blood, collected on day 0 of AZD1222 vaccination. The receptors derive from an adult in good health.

The CDR3 is CASSFRRTRSSGNTIYF. The CDR3 nucleotides are TGTGCCAGCAGCTTCCGACGGACTCGGAGCTCTGGAAACACCATATATTTT. This chain uses TRBV7-9 with TRBJ1-3; no reliable D call. Germline loops: CDR1 SEHNR, CDR2 FQNEAQ (reference sequence). CDR3 length equals 17 residues. V dropped 3 bases and J dropped 0 bases, with 15 bases sitting between them.

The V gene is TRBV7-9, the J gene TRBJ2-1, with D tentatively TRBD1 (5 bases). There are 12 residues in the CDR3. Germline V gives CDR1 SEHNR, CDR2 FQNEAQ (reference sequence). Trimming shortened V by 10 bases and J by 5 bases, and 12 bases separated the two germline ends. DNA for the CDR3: TGTGCCATAGGGGCAGATCACAATGAGCAGTTCTTC. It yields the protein CAIGADHNEQFF.

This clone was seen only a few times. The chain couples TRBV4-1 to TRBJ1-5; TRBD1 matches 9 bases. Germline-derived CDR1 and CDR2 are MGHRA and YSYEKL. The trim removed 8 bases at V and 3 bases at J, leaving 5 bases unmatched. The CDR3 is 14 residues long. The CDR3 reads CASRGQGFNQPQHF. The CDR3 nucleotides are TGCGCCAGCCGGGGACAGGGATTCAATCAGCCCCAGCATTTT.

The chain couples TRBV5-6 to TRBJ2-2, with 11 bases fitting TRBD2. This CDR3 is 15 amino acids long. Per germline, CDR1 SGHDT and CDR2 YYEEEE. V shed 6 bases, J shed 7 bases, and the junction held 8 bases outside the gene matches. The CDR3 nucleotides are TGTGCCAGCAACTTAGCGGGAGGGATGGACGGGGAGCTGTTTTTT. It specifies CASNLAGGMDGELFF.

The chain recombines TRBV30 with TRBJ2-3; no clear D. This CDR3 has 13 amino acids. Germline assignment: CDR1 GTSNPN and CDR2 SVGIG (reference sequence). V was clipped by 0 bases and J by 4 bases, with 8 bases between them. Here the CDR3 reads CAWSVGSADTQYF. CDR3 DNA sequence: TGTGCCTGGAGTGTTGGGTCCGCAGATACGCAGTATTTT.

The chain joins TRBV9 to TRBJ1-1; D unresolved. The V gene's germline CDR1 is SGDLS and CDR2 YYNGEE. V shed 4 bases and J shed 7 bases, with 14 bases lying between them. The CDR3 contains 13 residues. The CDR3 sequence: CASSTFQEHEAFF. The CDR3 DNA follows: TGTGCCAGCAGCACTTTCCAGGAACATGAAGCTTTCTTT. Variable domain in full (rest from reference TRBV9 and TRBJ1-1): DSGVTQTPKHLITATGQRVTLRCSPRSGDLSVYWYQQSLDQGLQFLIQYYNGEERAKGNILERFSAQQFPDLHSELNLSSLELGDSALYFCASSTFQEHEAFFGQGTRLTVV.

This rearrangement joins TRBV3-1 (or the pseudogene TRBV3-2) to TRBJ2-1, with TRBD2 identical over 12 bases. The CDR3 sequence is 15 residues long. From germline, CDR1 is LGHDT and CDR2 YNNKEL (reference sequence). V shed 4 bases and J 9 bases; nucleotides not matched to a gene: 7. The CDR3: CASSPRLAGDREQFF. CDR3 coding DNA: TGTGCCAGCAGCCCGAGACTAGCGGGAGATCGTGAGCAGTTCTTC.

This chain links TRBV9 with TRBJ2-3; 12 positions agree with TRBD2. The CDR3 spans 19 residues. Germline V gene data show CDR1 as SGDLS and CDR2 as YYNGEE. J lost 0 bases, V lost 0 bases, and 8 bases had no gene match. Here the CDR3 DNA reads TGTGCCAGCAGCGTAGGGTTCCCGGGGACTAGCGGGAGCACAGATACGCAGTATTTT. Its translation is CASSVGFPGTSGSTDTQYF.